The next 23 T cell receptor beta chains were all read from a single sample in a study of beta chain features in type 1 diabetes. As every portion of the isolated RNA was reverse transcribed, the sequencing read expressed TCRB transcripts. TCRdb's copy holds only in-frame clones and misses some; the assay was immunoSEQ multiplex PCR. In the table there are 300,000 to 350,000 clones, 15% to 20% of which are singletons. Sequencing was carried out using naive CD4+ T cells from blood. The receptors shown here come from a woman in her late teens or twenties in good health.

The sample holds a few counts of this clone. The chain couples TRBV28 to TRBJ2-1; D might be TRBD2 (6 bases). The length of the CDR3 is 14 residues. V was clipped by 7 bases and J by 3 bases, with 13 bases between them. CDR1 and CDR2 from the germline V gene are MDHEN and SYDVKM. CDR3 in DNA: TGTGCCAGCACACTCGGAGGGTTCTACAATGAGCAGTTCTTC. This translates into CASTLGGFYNEQFF.

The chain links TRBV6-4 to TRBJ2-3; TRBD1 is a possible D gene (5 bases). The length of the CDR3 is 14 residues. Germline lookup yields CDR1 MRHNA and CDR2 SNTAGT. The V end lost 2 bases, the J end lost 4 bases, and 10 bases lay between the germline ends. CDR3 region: CASSDGAGPDTQYF. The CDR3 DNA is TGTGCCAGCAGTGACGGAGCAGGGCCAGATACGCAGTATTTT.

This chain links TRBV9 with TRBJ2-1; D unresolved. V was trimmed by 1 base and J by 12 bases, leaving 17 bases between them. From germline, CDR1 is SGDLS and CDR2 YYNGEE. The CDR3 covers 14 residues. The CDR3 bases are TGTGCCAGCAGCGTAACCCTGGATTCCCCGGGGCAGTTCTTC. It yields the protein CASSVTLDSPGQFF.

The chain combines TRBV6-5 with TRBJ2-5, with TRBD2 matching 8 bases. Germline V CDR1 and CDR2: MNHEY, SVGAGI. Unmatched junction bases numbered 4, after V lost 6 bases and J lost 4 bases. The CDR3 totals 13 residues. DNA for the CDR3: TGTGCCAGCAGAAACGCGGGGGGAGAGACCCAGTACTTC. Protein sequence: CASRNAGGETQYF.

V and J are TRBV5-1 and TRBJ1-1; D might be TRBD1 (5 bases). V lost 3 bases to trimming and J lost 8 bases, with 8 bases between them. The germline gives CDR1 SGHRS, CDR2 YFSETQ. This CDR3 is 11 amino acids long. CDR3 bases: TGCGCCAGCAGCTCCCGGACAGAAGCTTTCTTT. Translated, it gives CASSSRTEAFF.

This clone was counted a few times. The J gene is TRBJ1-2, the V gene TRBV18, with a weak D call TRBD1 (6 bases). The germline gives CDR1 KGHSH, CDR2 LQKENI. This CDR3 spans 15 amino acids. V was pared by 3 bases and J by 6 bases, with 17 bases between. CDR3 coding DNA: TGTGCCAGCTCACCCACGAGCAGGGGTCCAAATGGCTACACCTTC. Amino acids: CASSPTSRGPNGYTF. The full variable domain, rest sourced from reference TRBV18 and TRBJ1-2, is NAGVMQNPRHLVRRRGQEARLRCSPMKGHSHVYWYRQLPEEGLKFMVYLQKENIIDESGMPKERFSAEFPKEGPSILRIQQVVRGDSAAYFCASSPTSRGPNGYTFGSGTRLTVV.

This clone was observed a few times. The CDR3 sequence: CASTGRGKSPLHF. The CDR3 nucleotides are TGTGCCAGCACGGGCAGGGGAAAATCACCCCTCCACTTT. J is TRBJ1-6 and V is TRBV6-5; perhaps TRBD1 as D (6 bases). V dropped 7 bases and J dropped 10 bases, with 14 bases sitting between them. The CDR3 is 13 amino acids. CDR1 is MNHEY, CDR2 SVGAGI, per germline.

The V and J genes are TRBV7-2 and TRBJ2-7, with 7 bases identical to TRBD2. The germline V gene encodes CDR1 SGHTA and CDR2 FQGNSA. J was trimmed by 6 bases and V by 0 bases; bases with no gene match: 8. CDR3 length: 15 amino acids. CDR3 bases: TGTGCCAGCAGCTTAGCCCCGGGGGGTTTCAGCGAGCAGTACTTC. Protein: CASSLAPGGFSEQYF.

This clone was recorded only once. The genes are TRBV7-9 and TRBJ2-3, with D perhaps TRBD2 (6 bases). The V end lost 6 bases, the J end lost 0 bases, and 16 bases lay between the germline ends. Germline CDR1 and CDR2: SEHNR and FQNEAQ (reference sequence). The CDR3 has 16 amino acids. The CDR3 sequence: CASRNPSASSTDTQYF. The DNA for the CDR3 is TGTGCCAGCAGAAATCCTAGCGCATCTAGCACAGATACGCAGTATTTT.

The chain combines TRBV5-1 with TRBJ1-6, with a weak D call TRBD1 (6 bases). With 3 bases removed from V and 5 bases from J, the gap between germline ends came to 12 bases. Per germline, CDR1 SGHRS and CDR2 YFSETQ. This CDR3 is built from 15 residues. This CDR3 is CASSSDGQNNSPLHF. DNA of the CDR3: TGCGCCAGCAGCTCCGACGGACAGAATAATTCACCCCTCCACTTT.

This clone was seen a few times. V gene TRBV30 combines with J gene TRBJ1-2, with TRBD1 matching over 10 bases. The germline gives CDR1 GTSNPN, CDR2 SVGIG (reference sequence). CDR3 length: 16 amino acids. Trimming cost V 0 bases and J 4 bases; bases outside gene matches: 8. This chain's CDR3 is CAWSVSRDRGVYGYTF. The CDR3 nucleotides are TGTGCCTGGAGTGTCTCCCGGGACAGGGGAGTCTATGGCTACACCTTC.

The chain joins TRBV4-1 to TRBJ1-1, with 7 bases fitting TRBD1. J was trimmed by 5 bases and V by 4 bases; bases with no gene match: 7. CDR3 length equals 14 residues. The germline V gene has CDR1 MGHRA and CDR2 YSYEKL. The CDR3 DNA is TGCGCCAGCAGCCCCTGGGACAGAAGGACTGAAGCTTTCTTT. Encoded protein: CASSPWDRRTEAFF.

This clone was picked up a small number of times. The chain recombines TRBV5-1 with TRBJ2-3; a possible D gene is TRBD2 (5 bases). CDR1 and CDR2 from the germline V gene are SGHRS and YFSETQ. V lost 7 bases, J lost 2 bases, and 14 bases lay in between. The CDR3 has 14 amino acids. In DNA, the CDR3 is TGCGCCAGCGGCGGGCCCGAATTCACAGATACGCAGTATTTT. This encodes CASGGPEFTDTQYF.

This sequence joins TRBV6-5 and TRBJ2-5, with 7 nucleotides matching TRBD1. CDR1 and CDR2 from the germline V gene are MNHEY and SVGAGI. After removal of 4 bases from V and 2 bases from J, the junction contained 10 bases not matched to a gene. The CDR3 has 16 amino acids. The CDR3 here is CASSFFTGVTQETQYF. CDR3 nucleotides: TGTGCCAGCAGTTTTTTTACAGGGGTAACTCAAGAGACCCAGTACTTC.

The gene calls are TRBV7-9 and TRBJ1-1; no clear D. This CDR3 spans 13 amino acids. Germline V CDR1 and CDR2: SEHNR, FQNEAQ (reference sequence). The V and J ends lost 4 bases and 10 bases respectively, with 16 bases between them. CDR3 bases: TGTGCCAGCAGCTCAGATTCCCTCACACGAGCTTTCTTT. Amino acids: CASSSDSLTRAFF.

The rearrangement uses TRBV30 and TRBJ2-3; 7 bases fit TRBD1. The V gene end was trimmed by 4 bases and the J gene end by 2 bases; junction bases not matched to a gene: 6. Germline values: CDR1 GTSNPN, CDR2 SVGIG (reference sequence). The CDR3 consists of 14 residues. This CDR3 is CAWKRGPNTDTQYF. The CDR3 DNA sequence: TGTGCCTGGAAAAGGGGGCCCAACACAGATACGCAGTATTTT.

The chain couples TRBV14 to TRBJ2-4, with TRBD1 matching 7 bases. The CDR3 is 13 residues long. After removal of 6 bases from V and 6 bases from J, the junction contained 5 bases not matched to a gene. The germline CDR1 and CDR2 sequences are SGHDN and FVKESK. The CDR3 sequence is CASSRDSRNIQYF. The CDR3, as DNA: TGTGCCAGCAGTCGGGACAGCCGAAACATTCAGTACTTC.

The chain's CDR3 is CASTNDRGSYEQYF. CDR3 in DNA: TGTGCCAGTACCAACGACAGGGGGTCCTACGAGCAGTACTTC. The rearrangement links TRBV19 to TRBJ2-7; 9 bases are a match to TRBD1. Trimming cost V 7 bases and J 1 base; bases outside gene matches: 5. The germline CDR1 and CDR2 sequences are LNHDA and SQIVND (reference sequence). This CDR3 spans 14 amino acids. The whole variable domain, remainder taken from reference TRBV19 and TRBJ2-7, is DGGITQSPKYLFRKEGQNVTLSCEQNLNHDAMYWYRQDPGQGLRLIYYSQIVNDFQKGDIAEGYSVSREKKESFPLTVTSAQKNPTAFYLCASTNDRGSYEQYFGPGTRLTVT.

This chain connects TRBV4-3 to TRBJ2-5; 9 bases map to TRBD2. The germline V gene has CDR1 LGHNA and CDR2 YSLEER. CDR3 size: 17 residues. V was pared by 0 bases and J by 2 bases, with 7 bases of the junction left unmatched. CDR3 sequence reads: CASSQEGVLAGQETQYF. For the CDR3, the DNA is TGCGCCAGCAGCCAAGAAGGCGTCCTAGCGGGGCAAGAGACCCAGTACTTC.

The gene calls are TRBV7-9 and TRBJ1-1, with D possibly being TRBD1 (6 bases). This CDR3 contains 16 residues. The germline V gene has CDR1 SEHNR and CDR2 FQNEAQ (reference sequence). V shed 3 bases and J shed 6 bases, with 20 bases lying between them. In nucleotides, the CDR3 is TGTGCCAGCAGCTTCGCTCCCGGGGGGGGCCTTCCTGAAGCTTTCTTT. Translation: CASSFAPGGGLPEAFF.

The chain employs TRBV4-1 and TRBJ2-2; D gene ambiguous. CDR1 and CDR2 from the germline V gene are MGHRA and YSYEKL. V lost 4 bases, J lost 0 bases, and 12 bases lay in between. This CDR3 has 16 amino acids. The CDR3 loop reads CASSLLLVANTGELFF. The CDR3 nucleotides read TGCGCCAGCAGCCTCCTCCTCGTCGCGAACACCGGGGAGCTGTTTTTT.

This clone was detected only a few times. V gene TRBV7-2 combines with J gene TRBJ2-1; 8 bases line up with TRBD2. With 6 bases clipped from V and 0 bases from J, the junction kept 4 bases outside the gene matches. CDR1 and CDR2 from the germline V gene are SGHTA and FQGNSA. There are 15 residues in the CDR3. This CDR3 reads CASRGGGRSYNEQFF. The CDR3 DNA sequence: TGTGCCAGCAGGGGCGGGGGGCGCTCCTACAATGAGCAGTTCTTC. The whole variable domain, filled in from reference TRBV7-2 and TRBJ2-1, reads GAGVSQSPSNKVTEKGKDVELRCDPISGHTALYWYRQSLGQGLEFLIYFQGNSAPDKSGLPSDRFSAERTGGSVSTLTIQRTQQEDSAVYLCASRGGGRSYNEQFFGPGTRLTVL.

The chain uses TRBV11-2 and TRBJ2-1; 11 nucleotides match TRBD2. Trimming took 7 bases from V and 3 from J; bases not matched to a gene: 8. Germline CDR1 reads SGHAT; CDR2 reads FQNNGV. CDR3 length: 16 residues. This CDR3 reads CASKPTSGSNYNEQFF. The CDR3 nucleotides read TGTGCCAGCAAGCCAACTAGCGGGAGCAACTACAATGAGCAGTTCTTC.